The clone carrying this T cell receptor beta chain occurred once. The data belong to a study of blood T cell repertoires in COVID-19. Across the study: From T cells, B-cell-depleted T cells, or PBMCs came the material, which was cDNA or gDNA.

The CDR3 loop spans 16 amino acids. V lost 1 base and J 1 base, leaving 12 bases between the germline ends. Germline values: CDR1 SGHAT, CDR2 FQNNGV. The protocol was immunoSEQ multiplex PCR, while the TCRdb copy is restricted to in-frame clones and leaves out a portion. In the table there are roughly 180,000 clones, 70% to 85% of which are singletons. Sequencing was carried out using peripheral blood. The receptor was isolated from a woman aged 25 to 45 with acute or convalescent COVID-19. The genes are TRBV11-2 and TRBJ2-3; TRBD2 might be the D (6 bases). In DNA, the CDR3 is TGTGCCAGCAGCTTAGGACCGCGGGGCCGCACAGATACGCAGTATTTT. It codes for CASSLGPRGRTDTQYF.